Many counts were recorded for the clone carrying this TCR beta chain. The entry originates in a study of blood T cell repertoires in COVID-19. Study-level background: Italy, Spain and the United States were the sources of the convalescent and acute COVID-19 samples. Nucleic acid was either cDNA or gDNA, and it came from T cells, B-cell-depleted T cells, or PBMCs.

The study drew participants aged about 18 to 90 years from about two dozen US areas. CDR3 length equals 17 residues. Germline trimming cut 5 bases from V and 4 bases from J; bases unmatched to any gene: 8. CDR1 and CDR2 (germline): SGHTA, FQGNSA. The authors' processing: Reference gene primer amplification gave nucleated cell count estimates. Here immunoSEQ multiplex PCR was the method, and the copy in TCRdb shows in-frame clones only, minus some. The V and J calls and clone size were taken over from that table, and D and trimming were inferred from the DNA. The sample consists of 210,000 or so clones, about 84% of them appearing once.

Source material: PBMCs or T cells enriched from blood (not recorded which). The rearrangement joins TRBV7-2 to TRBJ1-6; 10 bases line up with TRBD1. This receptor was taken from a man aged 25-45 years with acute COVID-19. The CDR3, as DNA: TGTGCCAGCAGCCAATGGGACAGGGGTGTTTATAATTCACCCCTCCACTTT. Translating it yields CASSQWDRGVYNSPLHF.